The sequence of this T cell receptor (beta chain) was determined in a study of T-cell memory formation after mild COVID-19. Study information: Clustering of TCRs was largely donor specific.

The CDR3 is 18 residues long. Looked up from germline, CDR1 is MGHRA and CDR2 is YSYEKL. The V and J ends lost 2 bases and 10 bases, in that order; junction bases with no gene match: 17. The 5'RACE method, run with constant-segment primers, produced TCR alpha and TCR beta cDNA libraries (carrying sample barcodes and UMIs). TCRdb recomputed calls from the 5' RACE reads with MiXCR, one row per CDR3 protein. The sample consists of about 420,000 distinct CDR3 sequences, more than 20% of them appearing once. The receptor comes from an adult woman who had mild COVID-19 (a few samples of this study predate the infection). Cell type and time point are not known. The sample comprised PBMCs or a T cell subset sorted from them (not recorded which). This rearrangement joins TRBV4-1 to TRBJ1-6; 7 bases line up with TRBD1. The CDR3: CASSQWTLPAGGESPLHF. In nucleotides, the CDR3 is TGCGCCAGCAGCCAATGGACCCTGCCTGCAGGGGGGGAATCACCCCTCCACTTT.